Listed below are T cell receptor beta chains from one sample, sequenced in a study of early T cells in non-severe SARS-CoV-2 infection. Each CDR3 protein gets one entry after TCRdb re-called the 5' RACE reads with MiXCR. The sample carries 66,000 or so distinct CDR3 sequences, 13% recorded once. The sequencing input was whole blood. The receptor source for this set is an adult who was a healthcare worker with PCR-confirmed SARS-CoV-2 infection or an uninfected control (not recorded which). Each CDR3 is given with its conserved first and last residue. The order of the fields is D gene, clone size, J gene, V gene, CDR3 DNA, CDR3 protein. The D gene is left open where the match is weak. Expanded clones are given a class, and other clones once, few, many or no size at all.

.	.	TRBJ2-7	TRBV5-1	TGCGCCAGCAGCTTCATGTCCAATACAGTTTCCTACGAGCAGTACTTC	CASSFMSNTVSYEQYF
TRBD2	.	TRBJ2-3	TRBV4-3	TGCGCCAGCAGCCAAGATTTACTAGCGGGCCAGACCTCTAGCACAGATACGCAGTATTTT	CASSQDLLAGQTSSTDTQYF
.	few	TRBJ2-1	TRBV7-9	TGTGCCAGCAGCCTCTCGGCTGGGGAGCAGTTCTTC	CASSLSAGEQFF
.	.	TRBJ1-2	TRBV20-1	TGCAGTGCTTGGGGAGGGGCGTATGGCTACACCTTC	CSAWGGAYGYTF
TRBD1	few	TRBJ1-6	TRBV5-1	TGCGCCACCTCAGCAGGGGGTAATTCACCCCTCCACTTT	CATSAGGNSPLHF
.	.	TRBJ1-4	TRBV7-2	TGTGTCAGCAGCGATCAAGGACGGGGTGAAAAACTGTTTTTT	CVSSDQGRGEKLFF
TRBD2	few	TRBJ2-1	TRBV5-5	TGTGCCAGCAGCCGACTAGCGGGAGAGAATGAGCAGTTCTTC	CASSRLAGENEQFF
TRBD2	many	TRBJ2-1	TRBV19	TGTGCCAGTAGTCGTCAGCGGCTAGCGGGAGAATTTGAGCAGTTCTTC	CASSRQRLAGEFEQFF
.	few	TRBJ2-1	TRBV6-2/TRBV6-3	TGTGCCAGCAGCCCGTCTGGGGTAGCGTGGAATGAGCAGTTCTTC	CASSPSGVAWNEQFF
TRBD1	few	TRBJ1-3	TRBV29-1	TGCAGCGTTGACCCGACAGGGACTGGAAACACCATATATTTT	CSVDPTGTGNTIYF
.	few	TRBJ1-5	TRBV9	TGTGCCAGCAGCGTAGACCCTAGTAGCAATCAGCCCCAGCATTTT	CASSVDPSSNQPQHF
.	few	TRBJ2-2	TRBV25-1	TGTGCCAGCAGTGTTAGAGCCACCTCGAACACCGGGGAGCTGTTTTTT	CASSVRATSNTGELFF
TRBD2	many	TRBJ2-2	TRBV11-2	TGTGCCAGCAGCCTGCGGGGGGGTTTTATCGCCGGGGAGCTGTTTTTT	CASSLRGGFIAGELFF
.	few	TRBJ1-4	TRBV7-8	TGTGCCAGCATGCGGGGGATTAATGAAAAACTGTTTTTT	CASMRGINEKLFF
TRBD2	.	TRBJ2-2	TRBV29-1	TGCAGCGTGGGGACTAGTCGGACCGGGGAGCTGTTTTTT	CSVGTSRTGELFF
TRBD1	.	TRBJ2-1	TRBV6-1	TGTGCCAGCAGTGGCCGGACAGGTCTCTTAAGCTCCTACAATGAGCAGTTCTTC	CASSGRTGLLSSYNEQFF
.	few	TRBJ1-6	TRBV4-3	TGCGCCAGCAGCCACCGGGATCTAAACTCACCCCTCCACTTT	CASSHRDLNSPLHF
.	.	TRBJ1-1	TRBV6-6	TGTGCCAGCAGTTACAATGAGAACACTGAAGCTTTCTTT	CASSYNENTEAFF
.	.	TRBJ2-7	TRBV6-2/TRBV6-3	TGTGCCAGCAGCACCCCCTGGGTGGGAGAGTGGGAGCAGTACTTC	CASSTPWVGEWEQYF
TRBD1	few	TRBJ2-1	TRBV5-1	TGCGCCAGCAGCTTGACGGGACAGGGCAGCAATGAGCAGTTCTTC	CASSLTGQGSNEQFF
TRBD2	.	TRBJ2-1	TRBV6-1	TGTGCCAGCAGTCCCACCCGGACTAGCGTCGACAATGAGCAGTTCTTC	CASSPTRTSVDNEQFF
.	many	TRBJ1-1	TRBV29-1	TGTGGGGCCGACACTGAAGCTTTCTTT	CGADTEAFF
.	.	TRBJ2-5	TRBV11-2	TGTGCCAGCAGCTTAAGGGGTTTGGGGGCGTACCAAGAGACCCAGTACTTC	CASSLRGLGAYQETQYF
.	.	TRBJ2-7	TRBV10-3	TGTGCCATCTCAGTGACAGACGAGCAGTACTTC	CAISVTDEQYF
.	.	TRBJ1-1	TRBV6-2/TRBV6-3	TGTGCCAGCAGAGAGACAGGCGCGAACACTGAAGCTTTCTTT	CASRETGANTEAFF
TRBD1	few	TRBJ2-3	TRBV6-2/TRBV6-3	TGTGCCAGCAGTTATGGGACAGGGACAGATACGCAGTATTTT	CASSYGTGTDTQYF
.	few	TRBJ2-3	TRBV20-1	TGCAGTGCTAGCGTAGGGAGCGGGAGCACAGATACGCAGTATTTT	CSASVGSGSTDTQYF
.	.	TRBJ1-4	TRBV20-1	TGCAGTGCTAGAGGTGGCTCCAGGCCATGGGAAAAACTGTTTTTT	CSARGGSRPWEKLFF